Listed here is a single TCR beta chain. TCRdb processed the 5' RACE reads anew with MiXCR; each CDR3 protein has one entry. The data contain a few hundred thousand distinct CDR3 sequences, around 10% of them singletons. The CDR3 is 14 amino acids. V lost 6 bases to trimming and J lost 2 bases; unmatched junction nucleotides: 5. Germline loops: CDR1 ENHRY, CDR2 SYGVKD. This specimen comes from a study of T cells after yellow fever vaccination. The origin of this receptor is a man younger than 35 who received the YFV17D yellow fever vaccine. The gene calls are TRBV10-3 and TRBJ1-1; 8 nucleotides agree with TRBD1. Material: CD4+ T cells sorted from PBMCs, obtained 5 days after the yellow fever booster vaccination. In DNA, the CDR3 is TGTGCCATCAGACCACAGGGGGGTAACACTGAAGCTTTCTTT. Protein: CAIRPQGGNTEAFF.